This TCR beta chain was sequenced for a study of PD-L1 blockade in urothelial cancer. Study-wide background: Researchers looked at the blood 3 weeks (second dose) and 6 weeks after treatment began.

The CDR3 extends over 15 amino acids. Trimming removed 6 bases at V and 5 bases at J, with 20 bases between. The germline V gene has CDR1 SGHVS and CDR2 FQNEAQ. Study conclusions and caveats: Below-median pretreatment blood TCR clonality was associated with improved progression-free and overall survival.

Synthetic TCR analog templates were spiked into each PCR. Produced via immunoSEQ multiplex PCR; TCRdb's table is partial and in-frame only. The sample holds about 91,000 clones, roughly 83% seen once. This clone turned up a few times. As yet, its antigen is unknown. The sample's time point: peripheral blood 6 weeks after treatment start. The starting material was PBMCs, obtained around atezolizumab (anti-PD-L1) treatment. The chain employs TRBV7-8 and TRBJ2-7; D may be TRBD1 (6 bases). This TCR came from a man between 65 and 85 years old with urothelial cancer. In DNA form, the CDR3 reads TGTGCCAGCAGACGACTCAGGGGAGATCAAGACGAGCAGTACTTC. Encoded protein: CASRRLRGDQDEQYF.